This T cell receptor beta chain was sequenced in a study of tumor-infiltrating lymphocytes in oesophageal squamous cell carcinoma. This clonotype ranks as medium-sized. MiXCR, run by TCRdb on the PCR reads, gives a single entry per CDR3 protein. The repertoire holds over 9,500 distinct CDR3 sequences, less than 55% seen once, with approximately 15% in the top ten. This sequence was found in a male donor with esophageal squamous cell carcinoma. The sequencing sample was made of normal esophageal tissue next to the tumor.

Here the CDR3 reads CASSLWAGGPSDEQFF. The DNA of the CDR3 is TGTGCCAGCAGCTTATGGGCGGGAGGGCCCTCCGATGAGCAGTTCTTC. The J gene is TRBJ2-1, the V gene TRBV7-9; TRBD2 matches at 9 bases. The V gene end was trimmed by 2 bases and the J gene end by 8 bases; junction bases not matched to a gene: 10. Germline-derived CDR1 and CDR2 are SEHNR and FQNEAQ (reference sequence). The CDR3 is 16 amino acids.